A selection of T cell receptor beta chains follows, all from one sample in a study of T-cell reconstitution after alpha-beta-depleted transplantation in children. TCRdb re-called the PCR reads with MiXCR, one entry per CDR3 protein. The data contain 610,000 or so distinct CDR3 sequences, roughly a quarter of them seen just once; the ten biggest clones take up 30% to 40%. The sequencing here drew on PBMCs, taken before TCRalphabeta/CD19-depleted stem cell transplant. These receptor sequences come from a boy younger than two with Wiskott-Aldrich syndrome, due to receive a stem cell transplant. Each CDR3 is given with its conserved first and last residue. A D gene is named only where the DNA matches it firmly.

D | V | CDR3
. | TRBV3-1 | CASSRFLAGSDTF
. | TRBV20-1 | CSALDNSYEQYF
. | TRBV6-1 | CASSEFGGLGNTIYF
. | TRBV5-1 | CASSLDGVGNSPLHF
TRBD1 | TRBV5-1 | CASSSLTGSMNTEAFF
. | TRBV12-3/TRBV12-4 | CASSPLGGRGNTEAFF
TRBD2 | TRBV5-1 | CASSSGTSGVISYNEQFF
. | TRBV7-9 | CASTRSRGTDTQYF
TRBD1 | TRBV24-1 | CAIRETGEDTQYF
. | TRBV20-1 | CSARAIYSNQPQHF
. | TRBV7-8 | CASSSPGVGEQYF
. | TRBV7-2 | CASSLRLVRHEQFF
TRBD1 | TRBV30 | CAWDRGSTEAFF
TRBD1 | TRBV7-2 | CASSLGGQGAYEQYF
. | TRBV4-1 | CASSQERVVREPYEQYF
. | TRBV28 | CASSFNFRPRLYTEAFF
TRBD2 | TRBV2 | CASSEGGLAGAETQYF
TRBD2 | TRBV4-2 | CASSQDTSGDNEQFF
. | TRBV28 | CASSPSGVAKNIQYF
TRBD2 | TRBV12-3/TRBV12-4 | CASSSGRAGGELFF
TRBD1 | TRBV30 | CAWSASTGFYYGYTF
. | TRBV19 | CASSMSRWETEAFF
TRBD2 | TRBV5-1 | CASSLGISGSKYF
TRBD1 | TRBV12-3/TRBV12-4 | CASSDDRTGVGTQYF
TRBD2 | TRBV5-1 | CASNVAGEWSGETQYF
. | TRBV7-7 | CASSLTHSPFTDTQYF
. | TRBV4-1 | CASSQAPLESPNQPQHF
. | TRBV7-9 | CASSWALSYNEQFF
. | TRBV7-8 | CASSLFGGVEFVDEQFF
TRBD2 | TRBV28 | CASSATKLAGVGNEQFF
TRBD2 | TRBV6-1 | CASNSVGAGGRETQYF
. | TRBV12-3/TRBV12-4 | CASSLNSGNTDTQYF
. | TRBV9 | CASSVAGEGYEQYF
TRBD2 | TRBV7-2 | CASSSRTSERDTQYF
TRBD2 | TRBV2 | CASSEVTSGYYNEQFF